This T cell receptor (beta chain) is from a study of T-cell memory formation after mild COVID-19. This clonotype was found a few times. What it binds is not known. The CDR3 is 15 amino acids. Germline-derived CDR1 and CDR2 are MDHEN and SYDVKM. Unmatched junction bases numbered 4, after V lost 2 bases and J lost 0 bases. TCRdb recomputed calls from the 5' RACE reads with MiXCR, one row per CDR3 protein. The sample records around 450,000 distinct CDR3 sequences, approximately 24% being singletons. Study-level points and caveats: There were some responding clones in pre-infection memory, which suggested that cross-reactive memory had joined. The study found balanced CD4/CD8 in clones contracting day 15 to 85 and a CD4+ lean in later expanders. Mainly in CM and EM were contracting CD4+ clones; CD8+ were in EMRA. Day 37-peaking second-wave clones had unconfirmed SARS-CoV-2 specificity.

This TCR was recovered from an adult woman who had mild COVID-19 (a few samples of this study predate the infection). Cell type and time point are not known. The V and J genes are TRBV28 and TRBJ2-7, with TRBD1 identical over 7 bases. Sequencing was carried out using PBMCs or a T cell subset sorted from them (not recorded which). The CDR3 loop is CASSLKGQPSYEQYF. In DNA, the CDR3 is TGTGCCAGCAGTTTAAAGGGACAGCCCTCCTACGAGCAGTACTTC.